This is a list of T cell receptor beta chains from one sample in a study of shared clonotypes between healthy human individuals. The protocol was immunoSEQ multiplex PCR, while the TCRdb copy is restricted to in-frame clones and leaves out a portion. Among 950,000 to 1,200,000 clones listed, 70% to 85% were seen once. What was sequenced was memory CD4+ T cells from PBMCs. The receptor source for this set is a man aged 18 to 30 in good health. Some clones in this sample may be carry-over from other donors' samples. Each CDR3 is given with its conserved first and last residue. Each record gives: J gene, clone size, V gene, D gene, CDR3 protein, CDR3 DNA. D genes are given only for firm matches. Not every row has a clone size; where given, it reads once, few, many or a size class.

TRBJ1-1 | . | TRBV19 | . | CASRRPGSTEAFF | TGTGCCAGTAGGAGGCCGGGGAGTACTGAAGCTTTCTTT
TRBJ2-7 | . | TRBV5-1 | . | CASSLGHYEQYF | TGCGCCAGCAGCTTGGGTCATTACGAGCAGTACTTC
TRBJ2-1 | few | TRBV10-2 | . | CASSEGPSSYNEQFF | TGCGCCAGCAGTGAGGGCCCGAGCTCCTACAATGAGCAGTTCTTC
TRBJ2-1 | . | TRBV7-6 | TRBD2 | CASSLKAGGGVEQFF | TGTGCCAGCAGCTTAAAGGCGGGAGGGGGGGTTGAGCAGTTCTTC
TRBJ1-2 | . | TRBV29-1 | . | CSVEESRANYGYTF | TGCAGCGTTGAAGAGTCTAGAGCTAACTATGGCTACACCTTC
TRBJ1-1 | few | TRBV19 | . | CASMRGLEETEAFF | TGTGCCAGTATGAGGGGTCTGGAGGAGACTGAAGCTTTCTTT
TRBJ1-5 | . | TRBV27 | . | CASSLITGGNQPQHF | TGTGCCAGCAGTTTAATAACTGGGGGCAATCAGCCCCAGCATTTT
TRBJ2-3 | . | TRBV7-3 | . | CASSGTGGTDTQYF | TGTGCCAGCAGCGGGACCGGGGGCACAGATACGCAGTATTTT
TRBJ1-1 | . | TRBV23-1 | . | CASSQSSGQNTEAFF | TGCGCCAGCAGTCAATCATCAGGGCAGAACACTGAAGCTTTCTTT
TRBJ1-2 | once | TRBV6-5 | . | CASSNGGRNYGYTF | TGTGCCAGCAGTAATGGGGGGCGCAACTATGGCTACACCTTC
TRBJ2-1 | . | TRBV7-6 | . | CASSLAVLARHEQFF | TGTGCCAGCAGCTTAGCGGTCCTAGCCAGGCATGAGCAGTTCTTC
TRBJ1-3 | . | TRBV10-3 | . | CAISGTASSGNTIYF | TGTGCCATCAGTGGTACAGCGAGCTCTGGAAACACCATATATTTT
TRBJ1-2 | many | TRBV19 | TRBD1 | CASSIGLETGPYGYTF | TGTGCCAGTAGTATAGGGTTGGAGACAGGGCCCTATGGCTACACCTTC
TRBJ1-5 | . | TRBV19 | TRBD1 | CASTYTGQGRRNQPQHF | TGTGCCAGTACCTATACTGGACAGGGACGTCGGAATCAGCCCCAGCATTTT
TRBJ2-5 | . | TRBV2 | . | CASMGTGRTKETQYF | TGTGCCAGCATGGGAACCGGCAGGACGAAGGAGACCCAGTACTTC
TRBJ2-5 | . | TRBV29-1 | TRBD2 | CSVVFPSGRVIGETQYF | TGCAGCGTTGTGTTTCCTAGCGGGAGAGTTATCGGCGAGACCCAGTACTTC
TRBJ2-7 | . | TRBV2 | TRBD1 | CASSKDRDRGYEQYF | TGTGCCAGTTCCAAAGACCGGGACAGGGGCTACGAGCAGTACTTC
TRBJ1-2 | . | TRBV2 | TRBD1 | CASSYETGAYGYTF | TGTGCCAGCAGTTACGAGACAGGGGCCTATGGCTACACCTTC
TRBJ1-3 | once | TRBV30 | . | CAWSVGVQGFSGNTIYF | TGTGCCTGGAGTGTAGGGGTTCAGGGCTTCTCTGGAAACACCATATATTTT
TRBJ2-5 | . | TRBV5-4 | . | CASSLEAVGETQYF | TGTGCCAGCAGCTTGGAGGCAGTGGGAGAGACCCAGTACTTC
TRBJ2-2 | once | TRBV19 | . | CASPPPGELFF | TGTGCCAGTCCTCCACCCGGGGAGCTGTTTTTT
TRBJ2-7 | . | TRBV10-1 | TRBD1 | CASSGTGGSYEQYF | TGCGCCAGCAGTGGGACAGGGGGGTCCTACGAGCAGTACTTC
TRBJ2-7 | . | TRBV7-2 | TRBD1 | CASSFYRDSIEQYF | TGTGCCAGCAGCTTCTACCGGGACAGCATTGAGCAGTACTTC
TRBJ2-5 | . | TRBV9 | TRBD2 | CASTLTGTSEETQYF | TGTGCCAGCACGCTTACCGGGACTAGCGAAGAGACCCAGTACTTC
TRBJ1-2 | . | TRBV6-5 | TRBD1 | CASSRQGSNYGYTF | TGTGCCAGCAGCCGACAGGGTTCTAACTATGGCTACACCTTC
TRBJ2-2 | . | TRBV7-9 | TRBD1 | CASHRGATGELFF | TGTGCCAGCCACAGGGGGGCCACCGGGGAGCTGTTTTTT
TRBJ2-6 | . | TRBV25-1 | . | CASSESLGANVLTF | TGTGCCAGCAGTGAAAGTCTCGGGGCCAACGTCCTGACTTTC
TRBJ2-3 | . | TRBV10-3 | TRBD2 | CAISREGTDTQYF | TGTGCCATCTCGCGGGAGGGCACAGATACGCAGTATTTT
TRBJ1-2 | few | TRBV4-3 | TRBD1 | CASRDRGGYTF | TGCGCCAGCAGGGACAGGGGTGGCTACACCTTC
TRBJ2-2 | . | TRBV12-5 | TRBD1 | CASGSEGARTGELFF | TGTGCTAGTGGTTCTGAGGGGGCGAGGACCGGGGAGCTGTTTTTT
TRBJ2-1 | . | TRBV4-1 | TRBD2 | CASSQAGLVGLGYNEQFF | TGCGCCAGCAGCCAAGCAGGACTAGTGGGGCTCGGCTACAATGAGCAGTTCTTC
TRBJ2-3 | . | TRBV7-7 | TRBD2 | CASSSTSDTDTQYF | TGTGCCAGCAGCTCCACTAGCGACACAGATACGCAGTATTTT
TRBJ2-7 | . | TRBV28 | TRBD2 | CASRLSGRVIQQYF | TGTGCCAGCAGGCTTAGCGGGAGAGTGATCCAGCAGTACTTC
TRBJ2-2 | many | TRBV2 | TRBD2 | CASSPTSGDTGELFF | TGTGCCAGCAGTCCAACTAGCGGCGACACCGGGGAGCTGTTTTTT
TRBJ2-7 | . | TRBV19 | TRBD1 | CASSSGGAGSYEQYF | TGTGCCAGTAGCTCAGGGGGCGCGGGATCCTACGAGCAGTACTTC
TRBJ1-2 | . | TRBV29-1 | . | CSVEEKSYYTF | TGCAGCGTTGAAGAGAAAAGCTACTACACCTTC
TRBJ1-4 | . | TRBV5-4 | . | CASSLGGGRNEKLFF | TGTGCCAGCAGCTTGGGCGGGGGGCGTAATGAAAAACTGTTTTTT
TRBJ1-1 | . | TRBV10-1 | . | CASSESGRNTEAFF | TGCGCCAGCAGTGAGTCTGGTCGTAACACTGAAGCTTTCTTT
TRBJ1-1 | . | TRBV7-9 | TRBD1 | CASSSRGRDTEAFF | TGTGCCAGCAGCTCCAGGGGGCGAGACACTGAAGCTTTCTTT
TRBJ1-3 | . | TRBV28 | TRBD1 | CASSRTGGDTIYF | TGTGCCAGCAGCCGGACAGGTGGGGACACCATATATTTT
TRBJ1-4 | . | TRBV6-5 | . | CASSSRGGLDEKLFF | TGTGCCAGCAGCTCCAGGGGAGGTCTTGATGAAAAACTGTTTTTT
TRBJ2-7 | once | TRBV19 | . | CASSIGHSYEQYF | TGTGCCAGTAGTATAGGACATTCCTACGAGCAGTACTTC
TRBJ2-1 | . | TRBV25-1 | TRBD2 | CASSDSLAGIEQFF | TGTGCCAGCAGTGATTCCCTAGCGGGGATAGAGCAGTTCTTC